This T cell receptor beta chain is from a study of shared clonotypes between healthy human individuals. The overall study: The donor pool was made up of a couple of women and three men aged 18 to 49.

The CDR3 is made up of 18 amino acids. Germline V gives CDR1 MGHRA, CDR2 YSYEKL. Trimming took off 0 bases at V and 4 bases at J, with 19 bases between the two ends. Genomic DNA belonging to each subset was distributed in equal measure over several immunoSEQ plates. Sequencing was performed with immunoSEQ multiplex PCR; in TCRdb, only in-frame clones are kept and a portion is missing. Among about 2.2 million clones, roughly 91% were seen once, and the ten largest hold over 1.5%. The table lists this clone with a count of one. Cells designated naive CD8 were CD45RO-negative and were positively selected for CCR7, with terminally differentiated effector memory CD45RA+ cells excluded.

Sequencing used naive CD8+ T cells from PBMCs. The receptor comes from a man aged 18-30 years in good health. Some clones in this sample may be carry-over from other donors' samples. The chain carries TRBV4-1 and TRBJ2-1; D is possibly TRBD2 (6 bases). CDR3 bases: TGCGCCAGCAGCCAAGATGGGGATAGCGGCATCCTGTACAATGAGCAGTTCTTC. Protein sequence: CASSQDGDSGILYNEQFF.